This TCR beta chain was identified in a study of cytomegalovirus exposure and HLA in healthy donors. The study's findings and limits: Rare TCR sequences predominated, though certain public TCRs were found in many donors. Accurate prediction of most subjects' HLA-A and HLA-B alleles from TCR beta sequences was reported. Indistinguishability led to the exclusion of some V segments, TRBV6-2 and TRBV6-3 included. Earlier analysis yielded a pattern in which most TCR beta V segments were productive about 90% or about 30% of the time.

With 60 Vbeta and 13 Jbeta primers, the PCR was carried out. Some clones are missing from TCRdb's copy, which holds only in-frame ones; the method was immunoSEQ multiplex PCR. The repertoire holds roughly 100,000 clones, with less than 90% as singletons. This CDR3 contains 14 residues. V gave up 4 bases and J gave up 4 bases, with 15 bases separating them. Germline CDR1 SGDLS, CDR2 YYNGEE. Turning to this clone: Its cognate antigen is unknown.

The specimen sequenced was PBMCs. The chain is built from TRBV9 and TRBJ2-7; D is possibly TRBD1 (6 bases). This TCR came from a man in his forties or fifties in good health and CMV-seronegative. The CDR3: CASSTSMGAYEQYF. CDR3 nucleotide sequence: TGTGCCAGCAGCACGTCGATGGGGGCGTACGAGCAGTACTTC.